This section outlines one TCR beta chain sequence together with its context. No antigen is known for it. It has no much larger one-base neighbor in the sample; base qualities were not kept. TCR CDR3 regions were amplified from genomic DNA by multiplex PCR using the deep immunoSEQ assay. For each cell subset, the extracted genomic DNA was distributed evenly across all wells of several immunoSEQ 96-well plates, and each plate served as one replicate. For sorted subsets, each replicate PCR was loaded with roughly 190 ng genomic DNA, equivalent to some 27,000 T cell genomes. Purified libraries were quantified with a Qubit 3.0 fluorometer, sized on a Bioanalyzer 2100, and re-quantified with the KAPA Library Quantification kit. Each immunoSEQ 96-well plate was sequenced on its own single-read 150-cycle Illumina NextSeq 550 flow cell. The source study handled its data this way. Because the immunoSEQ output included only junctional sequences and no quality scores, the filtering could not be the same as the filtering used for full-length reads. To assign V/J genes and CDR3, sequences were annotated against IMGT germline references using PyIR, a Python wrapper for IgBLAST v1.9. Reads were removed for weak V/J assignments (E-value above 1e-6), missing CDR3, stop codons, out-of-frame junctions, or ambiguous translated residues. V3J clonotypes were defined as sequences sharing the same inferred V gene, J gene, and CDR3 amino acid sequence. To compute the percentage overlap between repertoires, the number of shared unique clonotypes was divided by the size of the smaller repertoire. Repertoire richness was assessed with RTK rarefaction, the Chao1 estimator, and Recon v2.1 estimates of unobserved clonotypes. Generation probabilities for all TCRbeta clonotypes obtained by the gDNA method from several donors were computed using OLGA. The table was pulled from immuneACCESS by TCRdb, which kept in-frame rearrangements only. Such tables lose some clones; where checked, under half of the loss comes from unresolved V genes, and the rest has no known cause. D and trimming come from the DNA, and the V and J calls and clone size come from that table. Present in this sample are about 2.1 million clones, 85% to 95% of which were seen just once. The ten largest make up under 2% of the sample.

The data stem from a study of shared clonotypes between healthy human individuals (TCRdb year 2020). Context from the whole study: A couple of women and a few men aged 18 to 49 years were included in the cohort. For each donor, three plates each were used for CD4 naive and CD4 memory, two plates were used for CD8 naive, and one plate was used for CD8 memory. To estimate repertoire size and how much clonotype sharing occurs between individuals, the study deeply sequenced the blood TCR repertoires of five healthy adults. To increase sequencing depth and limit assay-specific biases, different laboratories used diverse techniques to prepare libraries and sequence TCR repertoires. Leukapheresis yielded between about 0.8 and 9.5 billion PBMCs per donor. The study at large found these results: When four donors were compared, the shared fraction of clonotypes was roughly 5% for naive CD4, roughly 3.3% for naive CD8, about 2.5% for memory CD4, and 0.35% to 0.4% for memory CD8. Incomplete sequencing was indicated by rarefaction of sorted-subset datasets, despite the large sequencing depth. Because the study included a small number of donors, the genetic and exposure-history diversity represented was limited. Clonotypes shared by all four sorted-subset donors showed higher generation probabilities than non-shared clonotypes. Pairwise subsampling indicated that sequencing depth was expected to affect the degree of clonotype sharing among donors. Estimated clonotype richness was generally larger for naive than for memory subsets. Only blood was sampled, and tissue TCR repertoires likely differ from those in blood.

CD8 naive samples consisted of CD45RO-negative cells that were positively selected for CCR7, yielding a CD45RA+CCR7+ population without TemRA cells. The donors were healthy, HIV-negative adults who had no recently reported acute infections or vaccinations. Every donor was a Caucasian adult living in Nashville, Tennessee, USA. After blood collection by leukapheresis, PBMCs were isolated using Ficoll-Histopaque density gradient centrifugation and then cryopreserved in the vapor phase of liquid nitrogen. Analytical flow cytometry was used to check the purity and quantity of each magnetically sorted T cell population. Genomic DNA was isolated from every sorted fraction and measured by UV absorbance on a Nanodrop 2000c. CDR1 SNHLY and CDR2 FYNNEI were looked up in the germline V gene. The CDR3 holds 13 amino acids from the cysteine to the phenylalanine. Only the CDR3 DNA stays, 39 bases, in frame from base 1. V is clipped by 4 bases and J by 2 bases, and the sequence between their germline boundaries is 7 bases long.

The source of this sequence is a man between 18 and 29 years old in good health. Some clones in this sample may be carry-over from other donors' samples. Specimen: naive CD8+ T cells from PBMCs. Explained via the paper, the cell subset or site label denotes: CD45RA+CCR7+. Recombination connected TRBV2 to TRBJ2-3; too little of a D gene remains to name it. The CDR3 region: CASSGAVTDTQYF. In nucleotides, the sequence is TGTGCCAGCAGTGGGGCGGTCACAGATACGCAGTATTTT.